The rows below give T cell receptor beta chains drawn from one sample of a study of blood T cell repertoires in COVID-19. Generated by immunoSEQ multiplex PCR, the TCRdb table keeps only in-frame clones and is missing some. The data hold 95,000 to 100,000 clones, with roughly 85% observed a single time. The sequenced material came from peripheral blood. All receptors come from a woman aged 70-85 years with active or convalescent COVID-19. Each CDR3 is given with its conserved first and last residue. The D gene is left open where the match is weak. Expanded clones get a size class; other rows say once, few or many, or leave the size out.

clone size	D gene	CDR3 length	V gene	J gene	CDR3 protein	CDR3 DNA
NA	NA	12	TRBV28	TRBJ2-5	CASSPYQETQYF	TGTGCCAGCAGTCCATACCAAGAGACCCAGTACTTC
NA	TRBD1	17	TRBV19	TRBJ1-5	CASSIRGQARSNQPQHF	TGTGCCAGTAGTATACGGGGACAGGCGAGGAGCAATCAGCCCCAGCATTTT
NA	NA	13	TRBV24-1	TRBJ1-5	CATSDGTHQPQHF	TGTGCCACCAGTGATGGGACTCATCAGCCCCAGCATTTT
NA	NA	13	TRBV2	TRBJ2-5	CASSQGSHETQYF	TGTGCCAGCAGTCAGGGATCCCACGAGACCCAGTACTTC
NA	NA	18	TRBV27	TRBJ1-2	CASSLFSPPGGHNYGYTF	TGTGCCAGCAGTTTATTCTCCCCCCCGGGGGGGCATAACTATGGCTACACCTTC
NA	TRBD1	15	TRBV2	TRBJ1-5	CASSAEQGVNQPQHF	TGTGCCAGCAGTGCTGAACAGGGGGTAAATCAGCCCCAGCATTTT
NA	TRBD2	16	TRBV28	TRBJ2-5	CASSLARRSGGETQYF	TGTGCCAGCAGTTTAGCCCGGAGAAGCGGGGGTGAGACCCAGTACTTC
NA	NA	14	TRBV19	TRBJ1-1	CASSNLPRTTEAFF	TGTGCCAGTAGTAACCTACCGAGAACCACTGAAGCTTTCTTT
few	TRBD1	14	TRBV28	TRBJ1-4	CASSPPGTAEKLFF	TGTGCCAGCAGTCCCCCTGGGACAGCTGAAAAACTGTTTTTT
NA	NA	13	TRBV19	TRBJ1-2	CASSFGGNYGYTF	TGTGCCAGTAGTTTTGGCGGAAACTATGGCTACACCTTC
NA	TRBD1	15	TRBV11-2	TRBJ2-7	CASSLSGQIPYEQYF	TGTGCCAGCAGCTTATCGGGACAGATCCCCTACGAGCAGTACTTC
NA	TRBD1	15	TRBV15	TRBJ2-3	CATSPRDRGTDTQYF	TGTGCCACCAGCCCCCGGGACAGGGGGACAGATACGCAGTATTTT
NA	TRBD1	14	TRBV24-1	TRBJ1-5	CATSGTGGNQPQHF	TGTGCCACCAGCGGGACAGGAGGCAATCAGCCCCAGCATTTT
NA	NA	15	TRBV9	TRBJ2-6	CASSAQGPGANVLTF	TGTGCCAGCAGCGCGCAGGGGCCTGGGGCCAACGTCCTGACTTTC
NA	NA	15	TRBV14	TRBJ1-2	CASSQLPGSSYGYTF	TGTGCCAGCAGCCAACTCCCAGGGTCCAGCTATGGCTACACCTTC
NA	NA	15	TRBV18	TRBJ2-2	CASSGAVVNTGELFF	TGTGCCAGCTCGGGGGCGGTGGTGAACACCGGGGAGCTGTTTTTT
NA	NA	17	TRBV2	TRBJ2-1	CASSEGWYVSTYNEQFF	TGTGCCAGCTCGGAGGGTTGGTACGTTAGCACCTACAATGAGCAGTTCTTC
NA	TRBD2	18	TRBV7-2	TRBJ2-1	CASSLGRAWLADYNEQFF	TGTGCCAGCAGCTTGGGCAGGGCCTGGCTAGCGGACTACAATGAGCAGTTCTTC
NA	NA	14	TRBV19	TRBJ2-7	CASSREPGYYEQYF	TGTGCCAGTAGTAGGGAGCCAGGATACTACGAGCAGTACTTC
once	NA	15	TRBV4-3	TRBJ2-7	CASSQGTATFGEQYF	TGCGCCAGCAGCCAAGGGACAGCTACTTTCGGCGAGCAGTACTTC
NA	TRBD1	16	TRBV10-3	TRBJ2-1	CAIRDPAGGLDNEQFF	TGTGCCATCAGGGATCCGGCAGGGGGCCTGGACAATGAGCAGTTCTTC
NA	TRBD1	18	TRBV19	TRBJ1-1	CASSSLWDRGRVNTEAFF	TGTGCCAGTAGTTCCTTGTGGGACAGGGGGCGCGTGAACACTGAAGCTTTCTTT